This T cell receptor beta chain was recovered during a study of CXCR3-negative and CXCR3-positive naive CD8 T cells. Findings and caveats of the study: Surface CD5 matched across naive subsets, and TRB CDR3 properties served to infer TCR strength. Fresh PBMCs went into most assays, and CXCR3 expression partly declined after cryopreservation.

UMI labels and 5' RACE were used to prepare the TRB cDNA libraries. With the 5' RACE reads reprocessed, TCRdb shows one record per CDR3 protein and no DNA. The listing records around 81,000 distinct CDR3 sequences. Regarding this clonotype: Its cognate antigen is unknown.

Germline V gene sequence: CDR1 LNHNV, CDR2 YYDKDF (reference sequence). The CDR3 loop spans 14 amino acids. The chain links TRBV15 to TRBJ2-7; the D call from TCRdb, TRBD2, cannot be confirmed without DNA. The sample consisted of naive CXCR3- CD8+ T cells from blood. Subset meaning: CD45RO-CCR7+CD27+CD95- naive CD8+ T cells lacking CXCR3 (TNR3-). The source is a human donor in good health. Some clones in this sample may be carry-over from other donors' samples. This chain's CDR3 is CATSSYRGSGEQYF.